The 17 T cell receptor beta chains below were found in one sample sequenced in a study of T cell responses to AZD1222 COVID-19 vaccine. Clones were read by immunoSEQ multiplex PCR, and TCRdb kept only the in-frame ones, dropping some. The sample lists more than 95,000 clones, over 80% occurring once. The source was peripheral blood, collected on day 0 of AZD1222 vaccination. All receptors derive from an adult in good health.

The rearrangement links TRBV6-6 to TRBJ2-5, with no clear D. The CDR3 is 13 residues long. V lost 2 bases to trimming and J lost 3 bases, with 7 bases between them. The germline V gene has CDR1 MNHNY and CDR2 SVGAGI (reference sequence). CDR3 nucleotides: TGTGCCAGCAGTTACGGATGGAAAGAGACCCAGTACTTC. Its protein product is CASSYGWKETQYF.

This sequence joins TRBV12-3 or TRBV12-4 and TRBJ2-7; D remains ambiguous. The CDR3 length is 12 residues. Trimming pared 2 bases from V and 5 bases from J, leaving 7 bases between. This CDR3 reads CASSLKVNEQYF. CDR3 nucleotide sequence: TGTGCCAGCAGTTTAAAGGTGAACGAGCAGTACTTC.

The rearrangement uses TRBV7-9 and TRBJ2-1; TRBD1 matches at 7 bases. The V segment lost 7 bases and the J segment 5 bases; nucleotides outside the gene matches: 11. CDR1 and CDR2 (germline): SEHNR, FQNEAQ (reference sequence). CDR3 length: 15 amino acids. CDR3: CASTQTRDSDNEQFF. The CDR3 bases are TGTGCCAGCACCCAAACCCGGGACAGCGACAATGAGCAGTTCTTC.

The V and J genes are TRBV10-3 and TRBJ1-2; 8 bases map to TRBD1. Germline trimming cut 10 bases from V and 2 bases from J; bases unmatched to any gene: 3. The CDR3 length is 12 residues. Per germline, CDR1 ENHRY and CDR2 SYGVKD. CDR3 residues: CATGTGNYGYTF. The CDR3 region has the DNA TGTGCCACAGGGACAGGAAACTATGGCTACACCTTC.

The chain links TRBV6-5 to TRBJ1-2; TRBD1 matches 12 bases. Germline-derived CDR1 and CDR2 are MNHEY and SVGAGI. V was clipped by 4 bases and J by 8 bases; unmatched bases: 2. The CDR3 is made up of 13 amino acids. The CDR3 loop reads CASSWGQGAGYTF. In nucleotides, the CDR3 is TGTGCCAGCAGTTGGGGACAGGGGGCCGGCTACACCTTC.

The J gene is TRBJ1-2, the V gene TRBV6-5, with D perhaps matching TRBD1 (6 bases). The length of the CDR3 is 12 residues. Per germline, CDR1 MNHEY and CDR2 SVGAGI. The V and J ends lost 5 bases and 3 bases respectively, with 7 bases between them. CDR3: CASSQGHYGYTF. DNA of the CDR3: TGTGCCAGCAGTCAGGGGCACTATGGCTACACCTTC.

The rearrangement links TRBV24-1 to TRBJ1-5; D remains unclear. V was shortened by 3 bases and J by 1 base, with 18 bases between the two germline ends. CDR1 KGHDR and CDR2 SFDVKD come from the germline V gene. The CDR3 extends over 18 amino acids. The CDR3 spells CATSDLGVWARSNQPQHF. The CDR3 DNA sequence: TGTGCCACCAGTGATCTGGGTGTGTGGGCGCGGAGCAATCAGCCCCAGCATTTT.

This rearrangement joins TRBV5-1 to TRBJ2-6; the D gene is possibly TRBD1 (6 bases). Germline values: CDR1 SGHRS, CDR2 YFSETQ. This CDR3 has 18 residues. The V and J ends lost 4 bases and 4 bases respectively, with 21 bases between them. The DNA of the CDR3 is TGCGCCAGCAGCAGGGCCCCCACACAGGGTATCGGGGCCAACGTCCTGACTTTC. This gives the protein CASSRAPTQGIGANVLTF.

This clone was picked up one time. This chain joins TRBV7-9 and TRBJ1-6; 7 positions match TRBD1. Germline V gene sequence: CDR1 SEHNR, CDR2 FQNEAQ (reference sequence). With 5 bases clipped from V and 8 bases from J, the junction kept 9 bases outside the gene matches. CDR3 length equals 15 residues. CDR3 nucleotide sequence: TGTGCCAGCAGCCCCTTGTTCAGGGGGGATTCACCCCTCCACTTT. Protein product: CASSPLFRGDSPLHF.

This clone was counted between two and nine times. DNA of the CDR3: TGTGCCAGCAGTTACTCGACGCGGGACCAGCAGTACTTC. Its translation is CASSYSTRDQQYF. This chain links TRBV6-2 or TRBV6-3 with TRBJ2-7; the D gene is possibly TRBD2 (6 bases). Germline V gives CDR1 MNHEY, CDR2 SVGEGT. The CDR3 length is 13 residues. The V gene lost 0 bases and the J gene lost 8 bases, with 11 bases spanning the gap.

V gene TRBV5-4 combines with J gene TRBJ2-7, with 8 bases lining up with TRBD2. The V segment lost 3 bases and the J segment 10 bases; nucleotides outside the gene matches: 6. CDR1 is SGHNT, CDR2 YYREEE, per germline (reference sequence). The CDR3 has 12 amino acids. The CDR3 spells CASSSVAGPQYF. For the CDR3, the DNA is TGTGCCAGCAGCTCAGTAGCGGGGCCCCAGTACTTC.

This chain uses TRBV21-1 with TRBJ1-5. TRBV21-1 is given as a pseudogene. There are 15 residues in the CDR3. CDR3 in DNA: TGTGCCAGCGGGGGGAGGGACGGGAGCAATCAGCCCCAGCATTTT. The encoded protein is CASGGRDGSNQPQHF.

The chain carries TRBV5-4 and TRBJ1-6, with a possible D match to TRBD1 (6 bases). This CDR3 comprises 16 residues. Germline CDR1 SGHNT, CDR2 YYREEE (reference sequence). Trimming took off 0 bases at V and 9 bases at J, with 16 bases between the two ends. CDR3 in DNA: TGTGCCAGCAGCTTGGAGGGCGCCGCACAGGGTTCACCCCTCCACTTT. Translated, it gives CASSLEGAAQGSPLHF. The entire variable domain, with the rest obtained from reference TRBV5-4 and TRBJ1-6, is as follows: ETGVTQSPTHLIKTRGQQVTLRCSSQSGHNTVSWYQQALGQGPQFIFQYYREEENGRGNFPPRFSGLQFPNYSSELNVNALELDDSALYLCASSLEGAAQGSPLHFGNGTRLTVT.

The chain uses TRBV4-3 and TRBJ2-7; 8 bases align to TRBD1. Germline V gene lookup returns CDR1 LGHNA and CDR2 YSLEER. The V and J ends lost 3 bases and 3 bases, in that order; junction bases with no gene match: 13. This CDR3 is 17 amino acids long. CDR3 nucleotide sequence: TGCGCCAGCAGCCACCAACGACAGGGGACACCGGTCTACGAGCAGTACTTC. It encodes CASSHQRQGTPVYEQYF.

The chain joins TRBV18 to TRBJ1-5, with D hard to call. In germline, CDR1 is KGHSH, CDR2 LQKENI. Trimming cost V 3 bases and J 0 bases, with 12 bases left between them. There are 16 residues in the CDR3. The CDR3 spells CASSPSAHNSNQPQHF. CDR3 sequence (DNA): TGTGCCAGCTCACCGAGCGCGCACAATAGCAATCAGCCCCAGCATTTT.

This rearrangement joins TRBV4-1 to TRBJ1-4; D might be TRBD1 (5 bases). The CDR3 is 16 amino acids. The V end lost 2 bases, the J end lost 7 bases, and 17 bases lay between the germline ends. Germline V gene sequence: CDR1 MGHRA, CDR2 YSYEKL. The DNA of the CDR3 is TGCGCCAGCAGCCAATTTATGGGGGTGGGAGGTGAAAAACTGTTTTTT. Its translation: CASSQFMGVGGEKLFF.

The CDR3 loop reads CASSHLRDRGGYTF. The CDR3 DNA follows: TGTGCCAGCAGCCACTTGCGGGACAGAGGTGGCTACACCTTC. V usage is TRBV3-1 (or the pseudogene TRBV3-2) and J usage is TRBJ1-2; 7 bases fit TRBD1. The CDR3 loop spans 14 amino acids. CDR1 and CDR2 from the germline V gene are LGHDT and YNNKEL (reference sequence). The V and J ends lost 3 bases and 7 bases, in that order; junction bases with no gene match: 8.